Listed here are 4 T cell receptor beta chains from one sample, sequenced in a study of cytomegalovirus exposure and HLA in healthy donors. PCR was performed using 60 Vbeta and 13 Jbeta primers. TCRdb's table, derived via immunoSEQ multiplex PCR, lists solely in-frame clones and lacks some. This sample carries around 210,000 clones, roughly 84% of them seen once, and the ten largest clones take about 1.8%. Sequences were obtained from PBMCs. The receptor source for this set is a man between 50 and 59 years old in good health and CMV-seronegative.

This clone was found once. The chain links TRBV27 to TRBJ2-7; TRBD1 aligns across 9 bases. There are 13 residues in the CDR3. Germline assignment: CDR1 MNHEY and CDR2 SMNVEV (reference sequence). Unmatched junction bases numbered 4, after V lost 7 bases and J lost 3 bases. Here the CDR3 DNA reads TGTGCCAGCACGGGACAGGGAAACTACGAGCAGTACTTC. Translation gives CASTGQGNYEQYF.

The rearrangement uses TRBV14 and TRBJ1-1; D is unresolved. CDR3 length: 13 amino acids. Germline CDR1 SGHDN, CDR2 FVKESK. Trimming shortened V by 2 bases and J by 1 base, and 5 bases separated the two germline ends. DNA of the CDR3: TGTGCCAGCAGCCAACAACAGAACACTGAAGCTTTCTTT. This codes for CASSQQQNTEAFF.

The genes are TRBV7-8 and TRBJ1-1, with unresolved D. Trimming pared 1 base from V and 0 bases from J, leaving 9 bases between. The length of the CDR3 is 15 residues. Per the germline V gene, CDR1 is SGHVS and CDR2 is FQNEAQ. As DNA, the CDR3 is TGTGCCAGCAGCTTAGAACCGCAGGTGAACACTGAAGCTTTCTTT. Amino acid sequence: CASSLEPQVNTEAFF. The full variable domain, with the rest looked up from reference TRBV7-8 and TRBJ1-1, is GAGVSQSPRYKVAKRGQDVALRCDPISGHVSLFWYQQALGQGPEFLTYFQNEAQLDKSGLPSDRFFAERPEGSVSTLKIQRTQQEDSAVYLCASSLEPQVNTEAFFGQGTRLTVV.

The chain links TRBV6-5 to TRBJ1-5; D remains ambiguous. Germline V lookup: CDR1 MNHEY, CDR2 SVGAGI. There are 14 residues in the CDR3. Trimming removed 6 bases from V and 12 bases from J, with 21 bases in between. This CDR3 is CASSASSGDPLQHF. Written as DNA, the CDR3 is TGTGCCAGCAGCGCCTCATCCGGAGACCCTCTCCAGCATTTT.